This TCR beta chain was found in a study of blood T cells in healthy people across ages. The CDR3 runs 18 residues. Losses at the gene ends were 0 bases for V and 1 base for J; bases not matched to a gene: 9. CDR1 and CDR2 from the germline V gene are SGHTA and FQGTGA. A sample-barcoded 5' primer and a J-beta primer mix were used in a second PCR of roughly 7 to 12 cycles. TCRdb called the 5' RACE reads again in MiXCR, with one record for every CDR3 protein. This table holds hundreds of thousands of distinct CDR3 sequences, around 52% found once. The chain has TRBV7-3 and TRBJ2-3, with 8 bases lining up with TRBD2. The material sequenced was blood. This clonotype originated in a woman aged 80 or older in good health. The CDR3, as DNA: TGTGCCAGCAGCTTAACGTCTTCGGCGGGGGGCCGCACAGATACGCAGTATTTT. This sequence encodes CASSLTSSAGGRTDTQYF.